These 21 T cell receptor beta chains originate from one sample sequenced in a study of blood T cell repertoires in COVID-19. Using immunoSEQ multiplex PCR, the repertoire was profiled, and TCRdb retains in-frame clones only, with some absent. The table lists about 210,000 clones, around four fifths of them singletons, with 2% to 3% in the top ten. Sequenced: peripheral blood. Every receptor here comes from a woman aged 40 to 50 with active or convalescent COVID-19.

This clone occurred a few times. The rearrangement links TRBV9 to TRBJ2-7; maybe TRBD1 (5 bases). Germline assignment: CDR1 SGDLS and CDR2 YYNGEE. Between the trimmed V and J ends, which lost 2 bases and 3 bases, there was a span of 21 bases. This CDR3 comprises 17 residues. The CDR3 DNA is TGTGCCAGCAGCGTCCAAGGGGCTAATACTCCCCTCTACGAGCAGTACTTC. Protein product: CASSVQGANTPLYEQYF.

This chain joins TRBV24-1 and TRBJ2-1; TRBD2 matches 7 bases. The germline V gene has CDR1 KGHDR and CDR2 SFDVKD. After removal of 5 bases from V and 7 bases from J, the junction contained 10 bases not matched to a gene. CDR3 length: 15 amino acids. CDR3 loop: CATSAGGRAENEQFF. For the CDR3, the DNA is TGTGCCACCAGTGCAGGCGGGAGAGCTGAAAATGAGCAGTTCTTC.

CDR3 coding DNA: TGTGCCAGCAGTTTCCAGAGGGGCTACACCTTC. Translated: CASSFQRGYTF. This chain joins TRBV28 and TRBJ1-2; D is unresolved. The CDR3 loop spans 11 amino acids. Deletions cut 3 bases from V and 8 bases from J, with 7 bases between. CDR1 and CDR2 (germline): MDHEN, SYDVKM.

The V and J genes are TRBV10-1 and TRBJ2-2, with 16 bases matching TRBD2. J lost 5 bases, V lost 5 bases, and 17 bases had no gene match. The CDR3 totals 21 residues. The V gene's germline CDR1 is WNHNN and CDR2 SYGVQD (reference sequence). CDR3 coding DNA: TGCGCCAGCAGTTTAGAGGGACTAGCGGGGGGGCCTCGGGTCGGGACCGGGGAGCTGTTTTTT. Amino acid sequence: CASSLEGLAGGPRVGTGELFF.

In its sample, this clone was seen once. The chain joins TRBV18 to TRBJ1-6, with D possibly TRBD1 on 5 matching bases. Germline V gene data show CDR1 as KGHSH and CDR2 as LQKENI. V gave up 6 bases and J gave up 9 bases, with 18 bases separating them. The CDR3 is 15 residues long. CDR3 DNA sequence: TGTGCCAGCTCCATCTCATCGGGGGGAGGTTCACCCCTCCACTTT. Translating gives CASSISSGGGSPLHF.

The rearrangement joins TRBV5-5 to TRBJ2-5, with D perhaps TRBD1 (6 bases). CDR3 size: 15 residues. The V gene lost 4 bases and the J gene lost 5 bases, with 18 bases spanning the gap. Germline-derived CDR1 and CDR2 are SGHKS and YYEKEE (reference sequence). This CDR3 is CASSPGYRVMETQYF. In nucleotides, the CDR3 is TGTGCCAGCAGCCCGGGGTACAGGGTAATGGAGACCCAGTACTTC. Filled out from reference TRBV5-5 and TRBJ2-5, the complete variable domain reads DAGVTQSPTHLIKTRGQQVTLRCSPISGHKSVSWYQQVLGQGPQFIFQYYEKEERGRGNFPDRFSARQFPNYSSELNVNALLLGDSALYLCASSPGYRVMETQYFGPGTRLLVL.

The genes are TRBV9 and TRBJ2-1; D possibly corresponds to TRBD2 (6 bases). Germline V gives CDR1 SGDLS, CDR2 YYNGEE. The germline V and J ends were trimmed by 2 bases and 7 bases, with 16 bases remaining between them. CDR3 length: 15 residues. The CDR3 DNA follows: TGTGCCAGCAGCGTTGGAAGCGGGTCTTCGAATGAGCAGTTCTTC. Its translation: CASSVGSGSSNEQFF.

The chain links TRBV11-2 to TRBJ2-1, with TRBD2 matching over 11 bases. CDR3 length equals 15 residues. V shed 1 base, J shed 10 bases, and the junction held 6 bases outside the gene matches. The germline CDR1 and CDR2 sequences are SGHAT and FQNNGV. CDR3 amino acids: CASSLASGRIWEQFF. The CDR3 DNA is TGTGCCAGCAGCTTAGCTAGCGGGAGGATCTGGGAGCAGTTCTTC.

J is TRBJ1-6 and V is TRBV5-1, with a weak D call TRBD1 (5 bases). The germline V and J ends were trimmed by 0 bases and 11 bases, with 15 bases remaining between them. The CDR3 totals 15 residues. From germline, CDR1 is SGHRS and CDR2 YFSETQ. The CDR3 nucleotides read TGCGCCAGCAGCTTGGGTAGCCAGGGTGAGGCACCCCTCCACTTT. Residues: CASSLGSQGEAPLHF.

The V call is TRBV7-3, the J call TRBJ2-3; the D gene is possibly TRBD2 (6 bases). Trimming left V 5 bases short and J 6 bases short, with 15 bases between. The CDR3 length is 14 residues. From germline, CDR1 is SGHTA and CDR2 FQGTGA. CDR3 bases: TGTGCCAGCAGCCCCCGTGGGACTCCGGATACGCAGTATTTT. Translated, it gives CASSPRGTPDTQYF.

The gene calls are TRBV11-2 and TRBJ1-1; TRBD1 is a possible D gene (5 bases). This CDR3 has 13 residues. Germline assignment: CDR1 SGHAT and CDR2 FQNNGV. V was shortened by 5 bases and J by 3 bases, with 10 bases between the two germline ends. The CDR3 region is CASSRTGDTEAFF. In DNA form, the CDR3 reads TGTGCCAGCAGCAGGACGGGGGACACTGAAGCTTTCTTT.

This clone has a handful of counts. The chain employs TRBV30 and TRBJ1-5; D not certain. V was trimmed by 2 bases and J by 2 bases, leaving 10 bases between them. The CDR3 runs 14 residues. Germline V CDR1 and CDR2: GTSNPN, SVGIG (reference sequence). The CDR3 DNA is TGTGCCTGGAGTACTTTGGTAGGCAATCAGCCCCAGCATTTT. Protein sequence: CAWSTLVGNQPQHF.

The chain joins TRBV27 to TRBJ2-4; D unresolved. This CDR3 comprises 15 residues. V shed 2 bases and J shed 1 base, with 9 bases lying between them. Germline CDR1 MNHEY, CDR2 SMNVEV (reference sequence). CDR3 sequence: CASSLNRLAKNIQYF. CDR3 in DNA: TGTGCCAGCAGTTTAAACCGGTTGGCCAAAAACATTCAGTACTTC.

This chain joins TRBV24-1 and TRBJ2-5; TRBD2 agrees at 9 bases. V was pared by 3 bases and J by 3 bases, with 10 bases of the junction left unmatched. Looked up from germline, CDR1 is KGHDR and CDR2 is SFDVKD. This CDR3 is built from 17 residues. The DNA of the CDR3 is TGTGCCACCAGTGATCCTCCCAGCGGGAGGAGGGAAGAGACCCAGTACTTC. This gives the protein CATSDPPSGRREETQYF.

The chain uses TRBV6-5 and TRBJ2-2; 7 bases are a match to TRBD1. Germline CDR1 reads MNHEY; CDR2 reads SVGAGI. V lost 4 bases, J lost 6 bases, and 11 bases stayed unmatched. CDR3 length equals 16 residues. The CDR3 region has the DNA TGTGCCAGCAGTTCCCCGAGACAGGGAAGCCCCGGGGAGCTGTTTTTT. Translated, it gives CASSSPRQGSPGELFF.

This clone was observed once. The genes are TRBV5-4 and TRBJ2-1; 7 nucleotides agree with TRBD2. J lost 5 bases, V lost 1 base, and 3 bases had no gene match. This CDR3 is built from 14 residues. Per the germline V gene, CDR1 is SGHNT and CDR2 is YYREEE (reference sequence). CDR3 region: CASSLLGGNNEQFF. CDR3 bases: TGTGCCAGCAGCTTGCTGGGGGGGAACAATGAGCAGTTCTTC.

This clone came up a few times. The sample carries other DNA sequences with the same CDR3. This chain uses TRBV2 with TRBJ2-7, with TRBD1 identical over 9 bases. Germline trimming cut 11 bases from V and 3 bases from J; bases unmatched to any gene: 5. The germline gives CDR1 SNHLY, CDR2 FYNNEI. The length of the CDR3 is 12 residues. CDR3 sequence: CASRDRVYEQYF. Written as DNA, the CDR3 is TGTGCCTCCCGGGACAGGGTCTACGAGCAGTACTTC.

This clone was seen only once. The genes are TRBV2 and TRBJ2-1; D not certain. In germline, CDR1 is SNHLY, CDR2 FYNNEI. V shed 0 bases and J shed 10 bases, with 13 bases lying between them. The CDR3 covers 14 residues. The CDR3 protein is CASSEAARPGEQFF. The CDR3 region has the DNA TGTGCCAGCAGTGAAGCGGCGAGGCCCGGGGAGCAGTTCTTC.

The chain's CDR3 is CASSPTKTDYGYTF. The CDR3 bases are TGTGCCAGCAGCCCGACAAAGACAGACTATGGCTACACCTTC. The V call is TRBV13, the J call TRBJ1-2, with a weak D call TRBD1 (5 bases). Trimming cost V 5 bases and J 3 bases, with 13 bases left between them. Germline values: CDR1 PRHDT, CDR2 FYEKMQ (reference sequence). CDR3 size: 14 residues.

The chain combines TRBV28 with TRBJ2-7; D call uncertain. The CDR3 sequence is 14 residues long. Germline V CDR1 and CDR2: MDHEN, SYDVKM. Trimming took 5 bases from V and 0 from J, leaving 11 bases between them. The CDR3 DNA is TGTGCCAGCAGTCCCACGGAGTACTCCTACGAGCAGTACTTC. The encoded protein is CASSPTEYSYEQYF.

J is TRBJ1-1 and V is TRBV30; 8 nucleotides line up with TRBD1. The J segment lost 1 base and the V segment lost 8 bases, leaving 6 bases of the junction unmatched. The CDR3 runs 13 residues. CDR1 is GTSNPN, CDR2 SVGIG, per germline (reference sequence). The CDR3: CARKTGANTEAFF. The CDR3 DNA sequence: TGTGCCCGCAAGACAGGGGCGAACACTGAAGCTTTCTTT.